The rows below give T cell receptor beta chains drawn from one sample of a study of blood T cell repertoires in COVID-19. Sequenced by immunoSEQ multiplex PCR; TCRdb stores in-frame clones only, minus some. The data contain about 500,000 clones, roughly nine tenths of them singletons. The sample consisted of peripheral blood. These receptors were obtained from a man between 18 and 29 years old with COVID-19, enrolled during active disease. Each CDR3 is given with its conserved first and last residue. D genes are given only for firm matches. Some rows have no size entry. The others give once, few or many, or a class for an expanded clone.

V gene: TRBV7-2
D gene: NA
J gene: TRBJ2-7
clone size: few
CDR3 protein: CASSLAVGSSYEQYF
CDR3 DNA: TGTGCCAGCAGCTTAGCGGTCGGGAGTAGCTACGAGCAGTACTTC

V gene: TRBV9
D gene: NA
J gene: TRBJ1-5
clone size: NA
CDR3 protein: CASSETGSNQPQHF
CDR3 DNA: TGTGCCAGCAGCGAGACTGGAAGCAATCAGCCCCAGCATTTT

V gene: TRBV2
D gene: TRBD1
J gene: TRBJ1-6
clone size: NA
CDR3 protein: CASSPTGTAYSPLHF
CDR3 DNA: TGTGCCAGCAGCCCTACCGGGACAGCCTATTCACCCCTCCACTTT

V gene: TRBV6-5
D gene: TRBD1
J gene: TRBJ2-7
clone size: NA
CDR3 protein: CASSYARTGLRYEQYF
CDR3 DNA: TGTGCCAGCAGTTACGCCCGGACAGGGCTACGCTACGAGCAGTACTTC

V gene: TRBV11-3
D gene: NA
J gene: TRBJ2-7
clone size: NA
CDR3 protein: CLGGREQYF
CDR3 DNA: TGTTTGGGGGGGCGCGAGCAGTACTTC

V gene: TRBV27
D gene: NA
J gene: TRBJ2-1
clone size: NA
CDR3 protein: CASSLRFLEDNEQFF
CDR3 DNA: TGTGCCAGCAGTTTAAGGTTCCTAGAGGACAATGAGCAGTTCTTC

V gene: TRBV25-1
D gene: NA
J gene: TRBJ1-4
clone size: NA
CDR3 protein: CASSDLGRGATNEKLFF
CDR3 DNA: TGTGCCAGCAGTGATTTAGGCAGGGGAGCAACTAATGAAAAACTGTTTTTT

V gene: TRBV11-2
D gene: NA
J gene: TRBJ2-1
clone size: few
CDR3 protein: CASSLYLDRIDNEQFF
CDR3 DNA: TGTGCCAGCAGCTTATATTTGGACAGAATAGACAATGAGCAGTTCTTC

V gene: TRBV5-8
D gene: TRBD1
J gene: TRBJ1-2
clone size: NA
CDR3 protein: CASSRDRGSRGYTF
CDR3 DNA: TGTGCCAGCAGCAGGGACAGGGGAAGCCGTGGCTACACCTTC

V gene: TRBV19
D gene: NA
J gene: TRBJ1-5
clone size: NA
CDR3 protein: CASSIEGVGGVSYSNQPQHF
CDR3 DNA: TGTGCCAGTAGTATAGAAGGGGTCGGAGGGGTGTCATATAGCAATCAGCCCCAGCATTTT

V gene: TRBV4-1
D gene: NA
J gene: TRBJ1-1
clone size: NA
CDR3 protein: CASSQRPEASNTEAFF
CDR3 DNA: TGCGCCAGCAGCCAAAGACCCGAGGCCTCGAACACTGAAGCTTTCTTT

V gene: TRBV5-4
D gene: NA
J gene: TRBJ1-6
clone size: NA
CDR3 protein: CASSLGGSTGHSPLHF
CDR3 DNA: TGTGCCAGCAGCTTGGGGGGCAGTACAGGGCATTCACCCCTCCACTTT

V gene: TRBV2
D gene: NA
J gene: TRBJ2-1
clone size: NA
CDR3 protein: CASDAGTLGYEQFF
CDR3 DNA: TGTGCCAGCGACGCGGGAACACTGGGCTATGAGCAGTTCTTC

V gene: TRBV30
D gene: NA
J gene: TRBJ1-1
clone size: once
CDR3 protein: CAWSRSGTEAFF
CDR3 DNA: TGTGCCTGGAGTCGGTCAGGTACTGAAGCTTTCTTT

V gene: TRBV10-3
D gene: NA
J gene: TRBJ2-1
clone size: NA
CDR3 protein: CATNRVSSYNEQFF
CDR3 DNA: TGTGCCACAAACAGGGTCTCGTCCTACAATGAGCAGTTCTTC

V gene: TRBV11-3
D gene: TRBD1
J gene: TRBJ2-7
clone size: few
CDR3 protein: CASSSLGQGDHEQYF
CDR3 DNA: TGTGCCAGCAGCTCGCTGGGACAGGGAGATCACGAGCAGTACTTC

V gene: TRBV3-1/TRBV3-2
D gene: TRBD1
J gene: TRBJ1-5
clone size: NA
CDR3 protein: CASSQGGRGSNQPQHF
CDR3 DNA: TGTGCCAGCAGCCAAGGGGGCAGGGGGAGCAATCAGCCCCAGCATTTT

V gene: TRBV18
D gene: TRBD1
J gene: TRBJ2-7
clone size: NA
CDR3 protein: CASSADRGSFEQYF
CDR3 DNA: TGTGCCAGCTCGGCAGACAGGGGAAGCTTCGAGCAGTACTTC

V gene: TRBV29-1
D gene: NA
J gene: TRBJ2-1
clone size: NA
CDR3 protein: CSVPRLPPYNEQFF
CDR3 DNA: TGCAGCGTCCCTAGACTACCCCCCTACAATGAGCAGTTCTTC

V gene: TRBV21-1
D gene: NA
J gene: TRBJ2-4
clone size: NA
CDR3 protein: CASGGNIQYF
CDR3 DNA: TGTGCCAGCGGGGGGAACATTCAGTACTTC

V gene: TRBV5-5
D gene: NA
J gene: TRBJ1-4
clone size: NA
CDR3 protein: CASSSDRLETNEKLFF
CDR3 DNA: TGTGCCAGCAGCTCGGACAGATTGGAAACTAATGAAAAACTGTTTTTT

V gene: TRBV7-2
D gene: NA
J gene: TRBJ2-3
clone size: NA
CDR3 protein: CASSLTATGQTDTQYF
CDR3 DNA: TGTGCCAGCAGCTTAACCGCCACGGGACAAACAGATACGCAGTATTTT

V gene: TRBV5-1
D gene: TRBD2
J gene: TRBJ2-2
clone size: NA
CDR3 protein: CASSLAGGGANTGELFF
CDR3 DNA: TGCGCCAGCAGCTTGGCTGGTGGGGGGGCGAACACCGGGGAGCTGTTTTTT

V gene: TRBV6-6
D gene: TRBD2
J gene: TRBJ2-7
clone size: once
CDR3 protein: CASSYGRDYSYEQYF
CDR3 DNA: TGTGCCAGCAGTTACGGCCGGGACTACTCCTACGAGCAGTACTTC

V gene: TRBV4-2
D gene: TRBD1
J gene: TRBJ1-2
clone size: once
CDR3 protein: CASSLTGGDGYTF
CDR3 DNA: TGTGCCAGCAGCCTGACAGGGGGGGATGGCTACACCTTC

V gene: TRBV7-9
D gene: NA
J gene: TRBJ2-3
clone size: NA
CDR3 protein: CASSLGGPDTQYF
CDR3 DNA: TGTGCCAGCAGCTTGGGGGGTCCGGATACGCAGTATTTT

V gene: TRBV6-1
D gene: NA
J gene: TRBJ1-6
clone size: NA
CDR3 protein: CASSEAVGLYNSPLHF
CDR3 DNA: TGTGCCAGCAGTGAAGCCGTCGGACTCTATAATTCACCCCTCCACTTT

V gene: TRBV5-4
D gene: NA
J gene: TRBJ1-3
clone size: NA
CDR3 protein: CASSTGARGAGNTIYF
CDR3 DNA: TGTGCCAGCAGCACCGGCGCCAGGGGCGCTGGAAACACCATATATTTT

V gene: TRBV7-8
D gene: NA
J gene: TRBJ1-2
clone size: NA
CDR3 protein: CASSLGGPGYTF
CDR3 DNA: TGTGCCAGCAGCTTAGGGGGGCCTGGCTACACCTTC

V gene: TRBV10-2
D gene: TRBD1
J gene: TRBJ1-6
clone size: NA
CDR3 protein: CASSESQGGYNNSPLHF
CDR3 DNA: TGCGCCAGCAGTGAGTCGCAAGGGGGCTATAATAATTCACCCCTCCACTTT

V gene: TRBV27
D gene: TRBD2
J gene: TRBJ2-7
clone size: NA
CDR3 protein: CASSFSGTSGLYEQYF
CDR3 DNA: TGTGCCAGCAGTTTTTCCGGGACTAGCGGTCTTTACGAGCAGTACTTC

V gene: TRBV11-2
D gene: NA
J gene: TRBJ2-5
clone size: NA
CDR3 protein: CASSLNYGQETQYF
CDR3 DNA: TGTGCCAGCAGCTTAAACTACGGCCAAGAGACCCAGTACTTC

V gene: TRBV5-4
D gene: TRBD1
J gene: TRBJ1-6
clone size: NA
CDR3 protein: CASSPGTGNSPLHF
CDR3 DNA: TGTGCCAGCAGCCCTGGGACAGGAAATTCACCCCTCCACTTT

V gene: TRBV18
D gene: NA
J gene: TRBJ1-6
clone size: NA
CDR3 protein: CASSPPGSPLHF
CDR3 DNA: TGTGCCAGCTCACCCCCGGGGTCACCCCTCCACTTT

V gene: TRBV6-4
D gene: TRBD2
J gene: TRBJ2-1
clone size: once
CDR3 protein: CASSDWRETPFF
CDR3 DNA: TGTGCCAGCAGTGACTGGCGGGAGACACCGTTCTTC

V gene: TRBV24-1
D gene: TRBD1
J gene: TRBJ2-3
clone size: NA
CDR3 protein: CATSDTDRTHTDTQYF
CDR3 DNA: TGTGCCACCAGTGATACGGACAGGACACACACAGATACGCAGTATTTT

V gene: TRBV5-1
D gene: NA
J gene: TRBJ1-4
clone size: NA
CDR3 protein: CASSLGGTNEKLFF
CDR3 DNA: TGCGCCAGCAGCTTGGGGGGCACCAATGAAAAACTGTTTTTT

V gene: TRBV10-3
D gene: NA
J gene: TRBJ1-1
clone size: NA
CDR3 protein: CAISESTGNTEAFF
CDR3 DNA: TGTGCCATCAGTGAGTCGACAGGGAACACTGAAGCTTTCTTT

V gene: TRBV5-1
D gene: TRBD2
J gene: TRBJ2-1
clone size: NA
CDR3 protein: CASSFGLAGVNEQFF
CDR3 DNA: TGCGCCAGCAGCTTTGGTCTAGCGGGAGTTAATGAGCAGTTCTTC

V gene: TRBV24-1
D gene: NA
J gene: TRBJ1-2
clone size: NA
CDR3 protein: CATSDLKSLGYTF
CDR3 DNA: TGTGCCACCAGTGATTTGAAGAGTCTTGGCTACACCTTC

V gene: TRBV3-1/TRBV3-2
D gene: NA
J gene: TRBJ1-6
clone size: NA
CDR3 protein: CASSPHDGGRSPLHF
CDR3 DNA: TGTGCCAGCAGCCCCCACGACGGGGGACGGTCACCCCTCCACTTT

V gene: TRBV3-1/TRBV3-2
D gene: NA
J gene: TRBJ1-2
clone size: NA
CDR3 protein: CASSHSGNLYGYTF
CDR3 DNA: TGTGCCAGCAGCCATTCAGGAAACCTCTATGGCTACACCTTC

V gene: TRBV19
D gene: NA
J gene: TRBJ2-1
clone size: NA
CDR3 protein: CASSIGEASPREQFF
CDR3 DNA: TGTGCCAGTAGTATTGGGGAGGCTAGCCCCCGGGAGCAGTTCTTC

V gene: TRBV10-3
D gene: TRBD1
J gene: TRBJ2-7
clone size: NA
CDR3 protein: CAINDPGQGAYEQYF
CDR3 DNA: TGTGCCATCAACGATCCAGGACAGGGAGCCTACGAGCAGTACTTC

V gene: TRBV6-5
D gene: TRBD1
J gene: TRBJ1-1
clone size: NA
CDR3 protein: CASSPRQGTEAFF
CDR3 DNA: TGTGCCAGCAGTCCGCGACAGGGAACTGAAGCTTTCTTT

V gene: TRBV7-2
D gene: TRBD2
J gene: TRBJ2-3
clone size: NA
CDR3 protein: CASSLGLAASTDTQYF
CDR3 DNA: TGTGCCAGCAGTCTCGGACTAGCGGCTAGCACAGATACGCAGTATTTT